Below are 30 T cell receptor beta chains sequenced from a single sample in a study of shared clonotypes between healthy human individuals. Terminally differentiated effector memory CD45RA+ cells were excluded by CCR7 positive selection of CD45RO-negative cells. The method was immunoSEQ multiplex PCR; TCRdb's version includes in-frame clones alone and lacks a portion of them. The repertoire holds millions of clones, with about 95% as singletons. Source material: naive CD8+ T cells sorted from blood. These receptors all stem from a man aged 18 to 35 in good health.

The chain employs TRBV9 and TRBJ2-5, with no clear D. Trimming took 0 bases from V and 4 from J, leaving 13 bases between them. Germline-derived CDR1 and CDR2 are SGDLS and YYNGEE. This CDR3 spans 15 amino acids. CDR3 in amino acids: CASSVGTSFRETQYF. The CDR3, as DNA: TGTGCCAGCAGCGTAGGCACCAGTTTTAGAGAGACCCAGTACTTC.

The chain has TRBV27 and TRBJ1-1; 7 positions match TRBD1. The V and J ends lost 6 bases and 5 bases, in that order; junction bases with no gene match: 15. The CDR3 is 16 residues long. The germline V gene has CDR1 MNHEY and CDR2 SMNVEV (reference sequence). CDR3 protein: CASREGAGSARTEAFF. The DNA for the CDR3 is TGTGCCAGCAGGGAGGGGGCAGGGAGCGCTAGGACTGAAGCTTTCTTT.

The V call is TRBV7-2, the J call TRBJ1-5, with D perhaps matching TRBD1 (5 bases). V was shortened by 5 bases and J by 5 bases, with 16 bases between the two germline ends. The CDR3 sequence is 15 residues long. The germline V gene encodes CDR1 SGHTA and CDR2 FQGNSA. The CDR3 spells CASSHPVGGHQPQHF. The CDR3 DNA follows: TGTGCCAGCAGCCATCCAGTTGGGGGACATCAGCCCCAGCATTTT.

Worth noting for this clone: The CDR3 end shows no conserved phenylalanine or tryptophan, and so a read error is likely. No DNA is shown, since the ends of the CDR3 on it are uncertain; the CDR3 is the one TCRdb lists. The chain has TRBV11-3 and TRBJ1-3. Germline-derived CDR1 and CDR2 are SGHNT and YENEEA. The CDR3 is 13 amino acids in total, end residues counted. This chain's CDR3 is CASNHGGPHRIET.

The rearrangement links TRBV27 to TRBJ2-7; the D gene is possibly TRBD2 (6 bases). V lost 7 bases and J lost 0, with 16 bases in between. Germline values: CDR1 MNHEY, CDR2 SMNVEV (reference sequence). The CDR3 is 15 residues long. This CDR3 is CASNSAELASYEQYF. DNA for the CDR3: TGTGCCAGCAACTCTGCGGAACTAGCCTCCTACGAGCAGTACTTC.

DNA of the CDR3: TGTGCCAGCGGGGTTTGGGGGGGCACCCCCTCATCCCTCCACTTT. The encoded protein is CASGVWGGTPSSLHF. The chain uses TRBV5-6 and TRBJ1-6; TRBD1 might be the D (6 bases). CDR1 and CDR2 from the germline V gene are SGHDT and YYEEEE. The ends were cut back, 7 bases at V and 14 bases at J, with 25 bases in the middle. The CDR3 sequence is 15 residues long.

This clone has just one count. The J gene is TRBJ1-5, the V gene TRBV28; D is unresolved. The CDR3 covers 15 residues. The V end was cut by 5 bases, the J end by 6 bases, with 17 bases between. Germline CDR1 reads MDHEN; CDR2 reads SYDVKM. CDR3 protein: CASSPAIHGVQPQHF. The CDR3, as DNA: TGTGCCAGCAGTCCCGCCATTCACGGGGTTCAGCCCCAGCATTTT. Drawing the rest from reference TRBV28 and TRBJ1-5, the complete variable domain is DVKVTQSSRYLVKRTGEKVFLECVQDMDHENMFWYRQDPGLGLRLIYFSYDVKMKEKGDIPEGYSVSREKKERFSLILESASTNQTSMYLCASSPAIHGVQPQHFGDGTRLSIL.

The table lists this clone with a count of one. The chain links TRBV27 to TRBJ2-1, with D possibly matching TRBD2 (6 bases). This CDR3 comprises 13 residues. V lost 7 bases, J lost 6 bases, and 13 bases lay in between. CDR1 and CDR2 from the germline V gene are MNHEY and SMNVEV (reference sequence). CDR3 amino acids: CASILRGTNEQFF. In nucleotides, the CDR3 is TGTGCCAGCATCCTCCGGGGGACCAATGAGCAGTTCTTC.

The J gene is TRBJ2-1, the V gene TRBV11-2; TRBD2 aligns across 14 bases. V lost 5 bases and J lost 5; bases outside the gene matches: 8. The CDR3 has 17 amino acids. The germline CDR1 and CDR2 sequences are SGHAT and FQNNGV. CDR3 DNA sequence: TGTGCCAGCAGCCTGGGACTAGCGGGAGTGAGGAACAATGAGCAGTTCTTC. Amino acids: CASSLGLAGVRNNEQFF. The variable domain in full, with the rest retrieved from reference TRBV11-2 and TRBJ2-1, is EAGVAQSPRYKIIEKRQSVAFWCNPISGHATLYWYQQILGQGPKLLIQFQNNGVVDDSQLPKDRFSAERLKGVDSTLKIQPAKLEDSAVYLCASSLGLAGVRNNEQFFGPGTRLTVL.

This clone is a singleton in its sample. The chain couples TRBV7-2 to TRBJ2-3; TRBD2 aligns across 11 bases. This CDR3 region has 18 residues. Germline V gives CDR1 SGHTA, CDR2 FQGNSA. Trimming at V came to 0 bases and at J to 2 bases, leaving 7 bases not matched to a gene. The CDR3 nucleotides read TGTGCCAGCAGCTTAGCGCGGCTAGCGGGGGGAAACACAGATACGCAGTATTTT. This translates into CASSLARLAGGNTDTQYF.

This chain joins TRBV13 and TRBJ1-4, with D uncertain. V gave up 4 bases and J gave up 4 bases, with 13 bases separating them. This CDR3 spans 15 amino acids. Looked up from germline, CDR1 is PRHDT and CDR2 is FYEKMQ (reference sequence). In DNA form, the CDR3 reads TGTGCCAGCAGCTGGGCCTCTACAGTTAATGAAAAACTGTTTTTT. Translation gives CASSWASTVNEKLFF.

The rearrangement joins TRBV7-8 to TRBJ2-2, with 7 bases matching TRBD1. CDR3 length: 17 amino acids. Trimming took 4 bases from V and 0 from J; bases not matched to a gene: 8. Germline assignment: CDR1 SGHVS and CDR2 FQNEAQ. As DNA, the CDR3 is TGTGCCAGCAGCTCACCTGCACAGGGGCCGAACACCGGGGAGCTGTTTTTT. Residues: CASSSPAQGPNTGELFF.

This rearrangement joins TRBV7-9 to TRBJ1-1; a weak D match, TRBD1 (5 bases). This CDR3 contains 11 residues. CDR1 is SEHNR and CDR2 is FQNEAQ in the germline V gene (reference sequence). Trimming took 6 bases from V and 7 from J, leaving 9 bases between them. The DNA for the CDR3 is TGTGCCAGCAGACAAGACAGTGAAGCTTTCTTT. Translation: CASRQDSEAFF.

The chain joins TRBV5-4 to TRBJ2-5; a possible D gene is TRBD1 (5 bases). V lost 1 base and J 0 bases, leaving 7 bases between the germline ends. Germline loops: CDR1 SGHNT, CDR2 YYREEE (reference sequence). This CDR3 is 14 amino acids long. CDR3 nucleotides: TGTGCCAGCAGCTTGCAGGGAAACCAAGAGACCCAGTACTTC. This encodes CASSLQGNQETQYF.

The rearrangement uses TRBV5-1 and TRBJ2-5; TRBD2 matches 7 bases. The CDR3 totals 20 residues. Germline loops: CDR1 SGHRS, CDR2 YFSETQ. The J segment lost 1 base and the V segment lost 0 bases, leaving 18 bases of the junction unmatched. The chain's CDR3 is CASSLGPGPRIAGFQETQYF. CDR3 nucleotide sequence: TGCGCCAGCAGCTTGGGACCAGGGCCCCGGATAGCGGGCTTCCAAGAGACCCAGTACTTC.

Comments on this clone: One end of the junction varies from germline; a read error may be responsible. The chain couples TRBV9 to TRBJ1-2; D gene ambiguous. The V gene's germline CDR1 is SGDLS and CDR2 YYNGEE. The CDR3 runs to 12 residues. The CDR3 sequence: CASGVSNYGYTF. The CDR3 nucleotides are TGTGCCAGCGGCGTCTCTAACTATGGCTACACCTTC.

The chain has TRBV5-6 and TRBJ2-3; no firm D call. Trimming pared 1 base from V and 4 bases from J, leaving 13 bases between. In germline, CDR1 is SGHDT, CDR2 YYEEEE. The CDR3 covers 15 residues. DNA for the CDR3: TGTGCCAGCAGCTTGATGGCAGCCTCGGCAGATACGCAGTATTTT. Encoded protein: CASSLMAASADTQYF.

With regard to this clone: The sample carries other DNA sequences with the same CDR3. The rearrangement links TRBV4-1 to TRBJ2-7, with TRBD2 matching over 9 bases. The length of the CDR3 is 13 residues. Germline loops: CDR1 MGHRA, CDR2 YSYEKL. V was clipped by 4 bases and J by 2 bases; unmatched bases: 0. DNA for the CDR3: TGCGCCAGCAGCCTAGCGGGGGCCTACGAGCAGTACTTC. This encodes CASSLAGAYEQYF.

The V and J genes are TRBV9 and TRBJ2-1, with a weak D call TRBD2 (5 bases). Germline CDR1 reads SGDLS; CDR2 reads YYNGEE. V gave up 3 bases and J gave up 8 bases, with 15 bases separating them. The CDR3 is 14 amino acids. The CDR3 DNA reads TGTGCCAGCAGCGCATCTGGACTGCGAGATGAGCAGTTCTTC. Translated, it gives CASSASGLRDEQFF.

The chain recombines TRBV5-6 with TRBJ2-1; 9 bases agree with TRBD1. The V gene end was trimmed by 0 bases and the J gene end by 6 bases; junction bases not matched to a gene: 4. Germline CDR1 is SGHDT and CDR2 is YYEEEE. This CDR3 has 15 residues. The chain's CDR3 is CASSLGDRVSNEQFF. The CDR3, as DNA: TGTGCCAGCAGCTTGGGGGACAGGGTCAGCAATGAGCAGTTCTTC.

Comment on this clone: This sample includes further DNA sequences coding for the same CDR3. CDR3 region: CASSQDRGTGAYEQYF. In DNA, the CDR3 is TGCGCCAGCAGCCAAGATCGGGGAACTGGGGCCTACGAGCAGTACTTC. This rearrangement joins TRBV4-1 to TRBJ2-7; TRBD2 might be the D (5 bases). Trimming removed 0 bases at V and 2 bases at J, with 14 bases between. CDR3 size: 16 residues. Germline V gives CDR1 MGHRA, CDR2 YSYEKL.

This CDR3 reads CASSFVDYEQYF. CDR3 nucleotide sequence: TGTGCCAGCAGCTTTGTGGACTACGAGCAGTACTTC. The gene calls are TRBV7-9 and TRBJ2-7, with D uncertain. This CDR3 region has 12 residues. Germline V gives CDR1 SEHNR, CDR2 FQNEAQ (reference sequence). With 3 bases removed from V and 3 bases from J, the gap between germline ends came to 6 bases. Combining the CDR3 with reference TRBV7-9 and TRBJ2-7 gives the whole variable domain DTGVSQNPRHKITKRGQNVTFRCDPISEHNRLYWYRQTLGQGPEFLTYFQNEAQLEKSRLLSDRFSAERPKGSFSTLEIQRTEQGDSAMYLCASSFVDYEQYFGPGTRLTVT.

This rearrangement joins TRBV10-1 to TRBJ1-2, with a weak D call TRBD1 (5 bases). The germline V and J ends were trimmed by 2 bases and 3 bases, with 19 bases remaining between them. Germline-derived CDR1 and CDR2 are WNHNN and SYGVQD (reference sequence). The CDR3 runs 17 residues. Written as DNA, the CDR3 is TGCGCCAGCAGTGAGCCGGGGGGTCCAGGGTTGGACTATGGCTACACCTTC. Its translation: CASSEPGGPGLDYGYTF.

This chain connects TRBV29-1 to TRBJ2-7; TRBD2 matches at 11 bases. Trimming cost V 5 bases and J 7 bases; bases outside gene matches: 16. The CDR3 totals 16 residues. Germline V lookup: CDR1 SQVTM, CDR2 ANQGSEA. The chain's CDR3 is CSVLGGDSGRAVEQYF. The CDR3 region has the DNA TGCAGCGTTTTGGGGGGAGATAGCGGGAGGGCCGTGGAGCAGTACTTC.

V gene TRBV30 combines with J gene TRBJ2-5, with 8 bases that match TRBD2. The CDR3 runs to 14 residues. Germline V gene lookup returns CDR1 GTSNPN and CDR2 SVGIG (reference sequence). Trimming cost V 1 base and J 2 bases; bases outside gene matches: 3. Here the CDR3 DNA reads TGTGCCTGGAGTGAGGGCGGGGGGCAAGAGACCCAGTACTTC. Amino acid sequence: CAWSEGGGQETQYF.

This rearrangement joins TRBV28 to TRBJ2-7, with 11 bases that match TRBD2. Per the germline V gene, CDR1 is MDHEN and CDR2 is SYDVKM. The CDR3 contains 14 residues. J gave up 5 bases and V 6 bases, and 6 bases lay outside the gene matches. The CDR3: CASSPLAGENEQYF. The CDR3 coding sequence is TGTGCCAGCAGCCCACTAGCGGGGGAAAACGAGCAGTACTTC. The variable domain in full, with the rest retrieved from reference TRBV28 and TRBJ2-7, is DVKVTQSSRYLVKRTGEKVFLECVQDMDHENMFWYRQDPGLGLRLIYFSYDVKMKEKGDIPEGYSVSREKKERFSLILESASTNQTSMYLCASSPLAGENEQYFGPGTRLTVT.

The genes are TRBV27 and TRBJ1-4; D unclear. V lost 5 bases, J lost 0 bases, and 13 bases lay in between. Looked up from germline, CDR1 is MNHEY and CDR2 is SMNVEV (reference sequence). There are 16 residues in the CDR3. CDR3 sequence (DNA): TGTGCCAGCAGTCCAGTACATATTGCAACTAATGAAAAACTGTTTTTT. Its translation: CASSPVHIATNEKLFF.

The chain carries TRBV5-1 and TRBJ2-3; 7 bases agree with TRBD1. The V gene's germline CDR1 is SGHRS and CDR2 YFSETQ. CDR3 length: 13 amino acids. Trimming took 6 bases from V and 1 from J; bases not matched to a gene: 2. The DNA for the CDR3 is TGCGCCAGCAACAGGGGTCGCACAGATACGCAGTATTTT. It yields the protein CASNRGRTDTQYF.

The chain uses TRBV7-9 and TRBJ2-3, with 7 bases that match TRBD2. With 7 bases clipped from V and 1 base from J, the junction kept 8 bases outside the gene matches. This CDR3 is built from 15 residues. Germline V gene lookup returns CDR1 SEHNR and CDR2 FQNEAQ (reference sequence). The CDR3 DNA reads as TGTGCCAGCAAGGGACTACTTTCGGGCACAGATACGCAGTATTTT. This codes for CASKGLLSGTDTQYF.

The chain uses TRBV13 and TRBJ2-1; possible D gene TRBD1, 6 bases. Trimming removed 4 bases from V and 12 bases from J, with 22 bases in between. CDR3 length equals 15 residues. Germline V gene data show CDR1 as PRHDT and CDR2 as FYEKMQ (reference sequence). CDR3 DNA sequence: TGTGCCAGCAGCTCCACAGGGAACTACAATGAGGGGCAGTTCTTC. It translates to CASSSTGNYNEGQFF.